These T cell receptor beta chains were read from a single sample in a study of post-analysis software for immune sequencing data. Each CDR3 protein is one row after TCRdb ran MiXCR on the PCR reads. The sample consists of 650,000 to 850,000 distinct CDR3 sequences, roughly 50% of them appearing once. Sequenced: blood. The receptor source for this set is a girl aged 10 to 17 with multiple sclerosis. Both conserved end residues are trimmed from each CDR3. Only part of the rows carry a size: once, few, many, or a class if the clone is expanded.

>TRBV5-1|once
ASSAGVYTGELF
>TRBV5-1|.
ASSFTGGLTDTQY
>TRBV7-9|.
ASSGAHQTESYEQY
>TRBV5-1|few
ASSLRLAGVSRYEQY
>TRBV10-3|.
AISEPRGSGYT
>TRBV12-3/TRBV12-4|.
ASSPRQGRGGNEKLF
>TRBV12-3/TRBV12-4|few
ASSLVGSRTDTQY
>TRBV27|.
APGPTY
>TRBV4-1|.
ASSQDGGGANEKLF
>TRBV27|once
ASSFAALPGQIITGELF